This T cell receptor (beta chain) comes out of a study of T cells expressing NK-cell markers. What made the TCR beta cDNA was 5'RACE template switching with UMIs. TCRdb re-called the 5' RACE reads; every CDR3 protein appears as one record, without DNA. The repertoire table contains 250,000 or so distinct CDR3 sequences. Germline loops: CDR1 SQVTM, CDR2 ANQGSEA. This CDR3 comprises 17 residues. Concerning this clonotype itself: Its antigen is still unknown.

Overall study findings and caveats: Evidence did not settle whether expanded NKG2C+ T cell clones targeted HCMV. The same clonotypes also predominated in the CD3+CD56-NKG2C+ fraction of four donors.

The sample consisted of blood T cells: a sorted CD56 or NKG2C T cell subset, CD4+ or CD8+ T cells, or bulk PBMC T cells (not recorded which). The chain carries TRBV29-1 and TRBJ2-1; TCRdb's D call, TRBD1, is unchecked because there is no DNA. This TCR was recovered from a woman aged 18-69 years in good health. CDR3 in amino acids: CSVAGQATDLSYNEQFF.